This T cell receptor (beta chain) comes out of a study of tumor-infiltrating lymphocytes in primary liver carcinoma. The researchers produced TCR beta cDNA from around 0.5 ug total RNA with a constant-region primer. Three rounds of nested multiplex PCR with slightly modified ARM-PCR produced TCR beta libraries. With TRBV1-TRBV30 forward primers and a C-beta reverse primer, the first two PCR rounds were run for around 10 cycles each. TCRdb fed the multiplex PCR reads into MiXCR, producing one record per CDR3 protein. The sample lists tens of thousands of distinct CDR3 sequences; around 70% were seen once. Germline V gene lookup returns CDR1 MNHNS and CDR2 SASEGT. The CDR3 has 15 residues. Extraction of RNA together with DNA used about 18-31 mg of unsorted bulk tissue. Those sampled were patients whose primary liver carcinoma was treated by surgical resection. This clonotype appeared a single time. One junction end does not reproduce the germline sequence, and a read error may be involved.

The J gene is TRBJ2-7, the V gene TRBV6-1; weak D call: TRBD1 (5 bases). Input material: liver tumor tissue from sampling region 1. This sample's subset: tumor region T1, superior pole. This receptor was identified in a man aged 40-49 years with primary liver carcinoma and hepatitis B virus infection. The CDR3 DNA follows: TGTGCCAGCAGTGAAGCCCCGGAGCAGGGCTACGGGCAGTACTTC. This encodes CASSEAPEQGYGQYF.